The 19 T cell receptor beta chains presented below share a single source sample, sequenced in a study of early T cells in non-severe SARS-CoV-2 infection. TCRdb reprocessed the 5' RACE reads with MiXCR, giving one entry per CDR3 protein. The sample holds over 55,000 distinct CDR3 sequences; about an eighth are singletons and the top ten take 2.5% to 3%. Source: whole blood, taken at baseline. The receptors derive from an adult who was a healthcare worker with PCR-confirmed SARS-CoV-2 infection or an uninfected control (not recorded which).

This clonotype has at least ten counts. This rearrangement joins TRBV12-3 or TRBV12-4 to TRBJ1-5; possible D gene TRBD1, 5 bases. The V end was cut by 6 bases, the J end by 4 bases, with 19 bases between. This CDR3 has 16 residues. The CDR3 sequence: CASSLTLGRENQPQHF. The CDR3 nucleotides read TGTGCCAGCAGCTTGACTTTGGGGCGGGAGAATCAGCCCCAGCATTTT.

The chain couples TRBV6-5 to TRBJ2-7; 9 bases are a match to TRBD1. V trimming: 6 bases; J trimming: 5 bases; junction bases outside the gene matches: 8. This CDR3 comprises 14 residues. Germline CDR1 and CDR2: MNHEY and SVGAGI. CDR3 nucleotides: TGTGCCAGCAGGCCGGACAGGGGAACGAACGAGCAGTACTTC. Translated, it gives CASRPDRGTNEQYF.

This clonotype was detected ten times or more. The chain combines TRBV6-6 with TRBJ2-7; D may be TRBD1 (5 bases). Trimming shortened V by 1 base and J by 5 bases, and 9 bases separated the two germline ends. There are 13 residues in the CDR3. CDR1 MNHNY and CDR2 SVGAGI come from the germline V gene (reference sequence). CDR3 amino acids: CASSYWEGDEQYF. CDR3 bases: TGTGCCAGCAGTTACTGGGAAGGGGACGAGCAGTACTTC.

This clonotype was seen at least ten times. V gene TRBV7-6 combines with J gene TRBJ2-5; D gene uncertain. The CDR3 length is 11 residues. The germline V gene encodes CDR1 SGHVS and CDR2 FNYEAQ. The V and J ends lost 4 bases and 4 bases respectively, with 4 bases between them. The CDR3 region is CASSSVETQYF. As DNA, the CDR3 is TGTGCCAGCAGCTCGGTAGAGACCCAGTACTTC. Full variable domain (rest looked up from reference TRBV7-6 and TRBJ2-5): GAGVSQSPRYKVTKRGQDVALRCDPISGHVSLYWYRQALGQGPEFLTYFNYEAQQDKSGLPNDRFSAERPEGSISTLTIQRTEQRDSAMYRCASSSVETQYFGPGTRLLVL.

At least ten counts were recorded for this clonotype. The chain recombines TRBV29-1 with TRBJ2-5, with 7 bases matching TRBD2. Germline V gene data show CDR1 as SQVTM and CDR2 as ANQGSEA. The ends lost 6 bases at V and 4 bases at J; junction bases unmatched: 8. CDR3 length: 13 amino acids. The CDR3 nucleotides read TGCAGCGTCGCCAGTGCTAGCGGAGAGACCCAGTACTTC. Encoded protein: CSVASASGETQYF.

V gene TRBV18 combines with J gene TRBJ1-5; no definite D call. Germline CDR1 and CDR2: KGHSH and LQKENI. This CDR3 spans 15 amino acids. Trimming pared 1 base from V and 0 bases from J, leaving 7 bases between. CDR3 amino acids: CASSPLASSNQPQHF. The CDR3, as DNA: TGTGCCAGCTCACCACTGGCAAGTAGCAATCAGCCCCAGCATTTT.

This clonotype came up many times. In DNA form, the CDR3 reads TGTGCTATTGGGGCTGCGTCCTACAATGAGCAGTTCTTC. Encoded protein: CAIGAASYNEQFF. The gene calls are TRBV7-7 and TRBJ2-1; D may be TRBD1 (5 bases). Germline-derived CDR1 and CDR2 are SSHAT and FNYEAQ (reference sequence). The CDR3 spans 13 residues.

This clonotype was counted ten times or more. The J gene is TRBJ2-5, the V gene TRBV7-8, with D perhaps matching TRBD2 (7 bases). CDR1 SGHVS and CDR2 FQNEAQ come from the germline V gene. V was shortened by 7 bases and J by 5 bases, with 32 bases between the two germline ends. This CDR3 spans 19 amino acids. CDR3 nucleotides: TGTGCCAGCATGACAAGCGTGGGGGCCAGAAGCGGGAAGGCGGAGACCCAGTACTTC. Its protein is CASMTSVGARSGKAETQYF.

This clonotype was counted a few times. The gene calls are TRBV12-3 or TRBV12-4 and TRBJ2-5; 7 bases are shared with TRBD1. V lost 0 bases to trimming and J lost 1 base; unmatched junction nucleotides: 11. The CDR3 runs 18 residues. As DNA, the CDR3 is TGTGCCAGCAGTTTAGCGGGACAGACCTTACGACCCCAAGAGACCCAGTACTTC. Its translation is CASSLAGQTLRPQETQYF.

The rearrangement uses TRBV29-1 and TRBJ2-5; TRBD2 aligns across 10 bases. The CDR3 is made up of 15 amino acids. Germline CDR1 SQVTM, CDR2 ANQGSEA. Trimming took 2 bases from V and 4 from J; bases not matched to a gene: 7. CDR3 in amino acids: CSVEPSGGAGETQYF. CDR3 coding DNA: TGCAGCGTTGAACCAAGCGGGGGGGCCGGAGAGACCCAGTACTTC.

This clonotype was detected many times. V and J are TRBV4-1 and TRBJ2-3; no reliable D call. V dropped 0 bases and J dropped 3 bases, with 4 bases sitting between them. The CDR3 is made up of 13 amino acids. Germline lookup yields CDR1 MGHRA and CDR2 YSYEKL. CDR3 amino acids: CASSQDRTDTQYF. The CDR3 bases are TGCGCCAGCAGCCAAGATCGGACAGATACGCAGTATTTT.

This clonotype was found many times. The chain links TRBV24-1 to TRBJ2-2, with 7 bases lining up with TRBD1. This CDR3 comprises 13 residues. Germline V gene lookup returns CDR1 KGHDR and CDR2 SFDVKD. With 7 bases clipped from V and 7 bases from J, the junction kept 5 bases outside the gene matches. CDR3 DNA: TGTGCCACCAGCCGACAGGGTAGCGGGGAGCTGTTTTTT. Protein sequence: CATSRQGSGELFF.

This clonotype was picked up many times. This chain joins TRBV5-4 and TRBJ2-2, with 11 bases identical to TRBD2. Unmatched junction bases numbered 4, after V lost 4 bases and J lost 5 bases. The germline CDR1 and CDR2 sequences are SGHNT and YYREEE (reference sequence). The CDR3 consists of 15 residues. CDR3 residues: CASSLAGGQTGELFF. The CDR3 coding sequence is TGTGCCAGCAGCCTAGCGGGGGGACAAACCGGGGAGCTGTTTTTT.

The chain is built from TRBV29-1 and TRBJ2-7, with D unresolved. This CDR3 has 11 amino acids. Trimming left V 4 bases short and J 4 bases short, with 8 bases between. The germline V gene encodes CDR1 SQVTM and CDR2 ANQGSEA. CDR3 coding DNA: TGCAGCGTTGCCTACGGGTACGAGCAGTACTTC. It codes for CSVAYGYEQYF.

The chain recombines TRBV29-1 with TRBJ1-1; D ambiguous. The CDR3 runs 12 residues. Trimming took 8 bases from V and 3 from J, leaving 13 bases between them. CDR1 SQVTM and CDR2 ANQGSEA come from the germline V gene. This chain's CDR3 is CSSKAGDTEAFF. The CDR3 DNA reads TGCAGCTCCAAGGCGGGTGACACTGAAGCTTTCTTT.

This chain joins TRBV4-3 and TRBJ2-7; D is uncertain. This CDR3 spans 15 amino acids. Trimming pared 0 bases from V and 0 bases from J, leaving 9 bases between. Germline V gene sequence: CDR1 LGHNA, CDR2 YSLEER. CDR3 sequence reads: CASSQDLTSSYEQYF. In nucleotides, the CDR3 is TGCGCCAGCAGCCAAGACCTCACCAGCTCCTACGAGCAGTACTTC.

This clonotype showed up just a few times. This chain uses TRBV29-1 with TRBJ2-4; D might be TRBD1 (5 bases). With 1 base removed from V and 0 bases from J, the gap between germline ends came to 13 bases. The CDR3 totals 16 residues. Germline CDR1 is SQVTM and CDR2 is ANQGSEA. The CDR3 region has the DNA TGCAGCGTTGAAGGGCCTGGGGCCTTAGCCAAAAACATTCAGTACTTC. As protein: CSVEGPGALAKNIQYF. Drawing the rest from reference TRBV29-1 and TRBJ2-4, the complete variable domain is SAVISQKPSRDICQRGTSLTIQCQVDSQVTMMFWYRQQPGQSLTLIATANQGSEATYESGFVIDKFPISRPNLTFSTLTVSNMSPEDSSIYLCSVEGPGALAKNIQYFGAGTRLSVL.

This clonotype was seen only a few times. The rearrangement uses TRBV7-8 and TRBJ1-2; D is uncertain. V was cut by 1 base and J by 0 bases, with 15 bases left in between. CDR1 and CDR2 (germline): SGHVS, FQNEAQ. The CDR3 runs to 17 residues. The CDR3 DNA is TGTGCCAGCAGCTTAGTGTCTTCGGGCAGAGCTAACTATGGCTACACCTTC. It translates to CASSLVSSGRANYGYTF.

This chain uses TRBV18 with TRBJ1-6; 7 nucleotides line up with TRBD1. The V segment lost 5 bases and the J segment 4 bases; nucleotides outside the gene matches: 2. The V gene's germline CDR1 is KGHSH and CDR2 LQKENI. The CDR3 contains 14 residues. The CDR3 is CASSEDRYNSPLHF. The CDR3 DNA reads TGTGCCAGCTCAGAGGACAGGTATAATTCACCCCTCCACTTT.